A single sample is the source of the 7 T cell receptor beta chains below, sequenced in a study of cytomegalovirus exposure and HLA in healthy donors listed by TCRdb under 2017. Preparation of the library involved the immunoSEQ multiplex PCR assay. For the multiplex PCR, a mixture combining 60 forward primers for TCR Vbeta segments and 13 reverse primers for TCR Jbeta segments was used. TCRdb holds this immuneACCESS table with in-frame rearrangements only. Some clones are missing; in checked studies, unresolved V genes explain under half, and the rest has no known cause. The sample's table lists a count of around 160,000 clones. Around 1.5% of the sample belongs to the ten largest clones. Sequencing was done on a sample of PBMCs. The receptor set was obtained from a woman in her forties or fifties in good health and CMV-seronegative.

The CDR3 region is CASSGGIGNTEAFF. DNA for the CDR3: TGTGCCAGCAGCGGGGGGATCGGGAACACTGAAGCTTTCTTT. The V gene is TRBV7-9, the J gene TRBJ1-1, with D possibly matching TRBD1 (5 bases). The CDR3 sequence is 14 residues long. V lost 5 bases and J lost 1, with 11 bases in between. CDR1 and CDR2 from the germline V gene are SEHNR and FQNEAQ (reference sequence).

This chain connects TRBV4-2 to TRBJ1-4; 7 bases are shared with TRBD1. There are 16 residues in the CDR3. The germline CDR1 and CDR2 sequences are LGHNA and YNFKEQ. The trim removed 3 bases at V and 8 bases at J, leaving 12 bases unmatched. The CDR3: CASSQVTGEPREKLFF. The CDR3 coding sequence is TGTGCCAGCAGCCAGGTTACAGGGGAGCCGCGGGAAAAACTGTTTTTT.

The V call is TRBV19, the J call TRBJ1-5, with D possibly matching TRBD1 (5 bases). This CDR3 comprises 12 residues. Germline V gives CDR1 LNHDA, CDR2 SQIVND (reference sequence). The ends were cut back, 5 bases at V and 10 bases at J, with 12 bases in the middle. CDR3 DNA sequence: TGTGCCAGTAGTTCCCCGGGGGGACCCCAGCATTTT. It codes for CASSSPGGPQHF.

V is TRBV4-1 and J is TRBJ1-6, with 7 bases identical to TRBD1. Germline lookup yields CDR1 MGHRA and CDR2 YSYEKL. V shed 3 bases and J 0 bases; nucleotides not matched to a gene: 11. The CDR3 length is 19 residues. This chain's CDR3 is CASSHPVTGMSSYNSPLHF. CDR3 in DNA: TGCGCCAGCAGCCACCCCGTGACAGGGATGTCCTCCTATAATTCACCCCTCCACTTT.

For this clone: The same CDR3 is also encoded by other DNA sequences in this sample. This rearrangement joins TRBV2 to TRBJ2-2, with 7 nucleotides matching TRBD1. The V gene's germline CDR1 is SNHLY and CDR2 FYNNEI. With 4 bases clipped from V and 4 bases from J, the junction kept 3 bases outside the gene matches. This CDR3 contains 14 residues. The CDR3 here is CASSGQGGTGELFF. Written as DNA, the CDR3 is TGTGCCAGCAGTGGACAGGGCGGCACCGGGGAGCTGTTTTTT.

CDR3 protein: CASRPGTATLNQPQHF. CDR3 nucleotides: TGTGCCAGCAGGCCAGGGACAGCCACTCTTAATCAGCCCCAGCATTTT. The chain joins TRBV2 to TRBJ1-5; TRBD1 matches 7 bases. The CDR3 covers 16 residues. In germline, CDR1 is SNHLY, CDR2 FYNNEI. J lost 4 bases, V lost 6 bases, and 12 bases had no gene match.

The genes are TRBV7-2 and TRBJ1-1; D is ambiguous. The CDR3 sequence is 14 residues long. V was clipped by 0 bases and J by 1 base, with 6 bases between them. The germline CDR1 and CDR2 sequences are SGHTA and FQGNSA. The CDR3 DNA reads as TGTGCCAGCAGCTTAGCGGGAGGGAACACTGAAGCTTTCTTT. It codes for CASSLAGGNTEAFF.